A selection of T cell receptor beta chains follows, all from one sample in a study of PD-L1 blockade in urothelial cancer. The data were produced by immunoSEQ multiplex PCR, yet TCRdb's version contains in-frame clones alone and is incomplete. The sample holds tens of thousands of clones; 85% are singletons and the top ten take roughly 2.7%. This sample comprised PBMCs, obtained around atezolizumab (anti-PD-L1) treatment. The receptor source for this set is a man aged 65-85 years with urothelial cancer. CDR3s leave out the opening cysteine and the closing phenylalanine or tryptophan.

J | V | CDR3
TRBJ2-3 | TRBV29-1 | SVDRGRLDTQY
TRBJ2-7 | TRBV2 | ASSPLTTGGYEQY
TRBJ2-5 | TRBV5-4 | ATQRDRGETQY
TRBJ2-7 | TRBV29-1 | SVESGPPPFEQY
TRBJ2-3 | TRBV5-4 | ASGRAGGRPDTQY
TRBJ2-3 | TRBV2 | ASSAGRSTDTQY
TRBJ2-7 | TRBV4-1 | ASSSQREKGYEQY
TRBJ2-5 | TRBV7-2 | ASSLGRGQGTQY
TRBJ1-4 | TRBV11-2 | ASSSGPRGGEKLF
TRBJ2-1 | TRBV27 | ASSLFGVNEQF
TRBJ1-5 | TRBV6-1 | ASSEQTGGSQPQH
TRBJ2-1 | TRBV18 | ASSLPNNEQF
TRBJ2-1 | TRBV25-1 | ASNEPGSGRNEQF
TRBJ2-2 | TRBV5-1 | ASSLLAGANTGELF
TRBJ1-5 | TRBV6-1 | ASSGFGTRLGGDQPQH
TRBJ1-1 | TRBV7-6 | ASSLEGGARTEAF
TRBJ2-5 | TRBV10-3 | AISSSTTQETQY
TRBJ2-5 | TRBV5-1 | ASSLRVAGGETQY
TRBJ2-7 | TRBV7-9 | ASSVTSGRFPYEQY
TRBJ2-1 | TRBV6-5 | ASRERGSYNEQF
TRBJ2-6 | TRBV13 | ASSPRDRGSGANVLT
TRBJ2-5 | TRBV5-1 | ASSGQTGETQY
TRBJ2-2 | TRBV29-1 | SAGTSGSVGGELF
TRBJ1-5 | TRBV19 | ASSITGTDINQPQH
TRBJ1-1 | TRBV28 | ASSPLGAGDTEAF
TRBJ2-6 | TRBV7-9 | ASSPLRGSGANVLT
TRBJ2-7 | TRBV27 | ASSLTSVIYEQY
TRBJ1-4 | TRBV5-1 | ASSGSGGTTNEKLF
TRBJ1-1 | TRBV5-1 | ASSLRQGKDTEAF
TRBJ1-5 | TRBV6-5 | ASSYSASQPQH
TRBJ1-5 | TRBV30 | AWSLASRNQPQH
TRBJ2-2 | TRBV6-1 | ASSASRTGELF
TRBJ1-1 | TRBV10-3 | AISEDRMNTEAF
TRBJ2-1 | TRBV5-1 | ASSGSGSSDEQF
TRBJ2-5 | TRBV2 | ASGTSGVQETQY
TRBJ2-6 | TRBV19 | ASQQAGGNANVLT
TRBJ2-5 | TRBV28 | ATARPPGALETQY
TRBJ2-7 | TRBV9 | ASSEGTGPSYEQY
TRBJ1-1 | TRBV2 | ASSVGNAGMNTEAF
TRBJ1-1 | TRBV29-1 | TLGDRDTEAF
TRBJ1-1 | TRBV30 | AWRPGTGRSEAF
TRBJ2-3 | TRBV29-1 | SVAPGGATDTQY
TRBJ2-5 | TRBV19 | ASSKGTGAKETQY
TRBJ1-2 | TRBV5-1 | ASRFDGNYGYT
TRBJ2-1 | TRBV5-6 | ASSSTKNNYNEQF
TRBJ2-7 | TRBV4-2 | ASSQDLTGYEQY
TRBJ2-1 | TRBV13 | ASSPPQAAVRHNEQF
TRBJ2-7 | TRBV5-6 | ASSLGTGPYEQY
TRBJ2-7 | TRBV6-1 | ASSDWSYEQY
TRBJ1-2 | TRBV28 | ASSWTGGLYGYT
TRBJ2-1 | TRBV7-3 | ASSLIGGGYNEQF
TRBJ2-3 | TRBV7-2 | ASRRQPASTDTQY
TRBJ1-5 | TRBV4-1 | ASSQGTGAVYQPQH
TRBJ2-4 | TRBV4-1 | ASSQGGLGQSNIQY
TRBJ2-3 | TRBV27 | ASWEGTLTDTQY
TRBJ1-5 | TRBV15 | ATSRGQGLAQPQH
TRBJ2-1 | TRBV9 | ASSGGDRGDNEQF
TRBJ2-3 | TRBV7-9 | ASRPGGDTQY
TRBJ2-3 | TRBV7-8 | ASSLADRGRVRSDTQY
TRBJ1-1 | TRBV30 | AWIEEPAF